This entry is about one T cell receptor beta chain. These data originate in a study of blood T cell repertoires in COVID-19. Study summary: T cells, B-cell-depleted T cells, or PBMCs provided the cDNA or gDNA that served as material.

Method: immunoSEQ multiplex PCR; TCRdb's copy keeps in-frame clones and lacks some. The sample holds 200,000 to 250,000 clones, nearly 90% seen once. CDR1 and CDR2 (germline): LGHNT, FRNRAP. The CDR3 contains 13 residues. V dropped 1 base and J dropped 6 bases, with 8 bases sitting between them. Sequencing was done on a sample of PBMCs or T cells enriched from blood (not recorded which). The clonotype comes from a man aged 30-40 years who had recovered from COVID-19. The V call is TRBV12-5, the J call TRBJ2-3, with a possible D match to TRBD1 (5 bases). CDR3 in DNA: TGTGCTAGTGGTTTGGGGGGCGAGGATACGCAGTATTTT. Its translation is CASGLGGEDTQYF.